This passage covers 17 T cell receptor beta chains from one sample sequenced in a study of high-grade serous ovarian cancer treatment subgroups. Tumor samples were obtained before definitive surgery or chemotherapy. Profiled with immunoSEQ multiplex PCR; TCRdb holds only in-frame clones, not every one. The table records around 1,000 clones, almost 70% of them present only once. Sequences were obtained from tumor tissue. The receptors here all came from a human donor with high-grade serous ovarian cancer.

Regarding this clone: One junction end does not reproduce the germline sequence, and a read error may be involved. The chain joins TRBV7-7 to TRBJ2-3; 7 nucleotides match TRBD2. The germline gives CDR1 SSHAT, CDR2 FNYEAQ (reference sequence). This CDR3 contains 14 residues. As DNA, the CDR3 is TGTGCTAGCAGCCGGAGGTCTGGCGGGGGTACGCAGTATTTT. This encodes CASSRRSGGGTQYF.

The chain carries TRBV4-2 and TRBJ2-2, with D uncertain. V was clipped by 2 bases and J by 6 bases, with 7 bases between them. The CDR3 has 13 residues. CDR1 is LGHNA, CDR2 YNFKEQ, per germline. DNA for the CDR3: TGTGCCAGCAGCCAAAACGCCGCCGGGGAGCTGTTTTTT. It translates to CASSQNAAGELFF.

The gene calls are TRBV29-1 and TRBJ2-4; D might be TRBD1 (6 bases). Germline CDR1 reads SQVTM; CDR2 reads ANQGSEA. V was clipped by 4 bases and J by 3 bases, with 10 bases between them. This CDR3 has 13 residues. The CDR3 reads CSVVEGGKNIQYF. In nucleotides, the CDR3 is TGCAGCGTTGTTGAAGGGGGCAAAAACATTCAGTACTTC.

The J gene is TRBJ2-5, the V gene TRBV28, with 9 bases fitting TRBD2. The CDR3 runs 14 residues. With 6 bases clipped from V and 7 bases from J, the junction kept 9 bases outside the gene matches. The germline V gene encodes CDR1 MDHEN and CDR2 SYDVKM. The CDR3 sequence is CASRGGRAGGTQYF. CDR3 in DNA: TGTGCCAGCAGGGGCGGGAGGGCCGGGGGGACCCAGTACTTC.

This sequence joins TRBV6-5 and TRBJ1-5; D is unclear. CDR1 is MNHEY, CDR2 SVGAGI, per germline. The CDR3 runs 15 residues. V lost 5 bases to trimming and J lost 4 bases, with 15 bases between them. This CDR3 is CASSPPPQANQPQHF. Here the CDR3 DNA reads TGTGCCAGCAGTCCCCCCCCGCAGGCTAATCAGCCCCAGCATTTT.

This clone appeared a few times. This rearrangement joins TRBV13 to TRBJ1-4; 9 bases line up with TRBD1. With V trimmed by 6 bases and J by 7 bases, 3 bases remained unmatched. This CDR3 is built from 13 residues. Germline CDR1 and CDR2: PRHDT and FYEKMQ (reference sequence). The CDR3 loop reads CASRNRGLEKLFF. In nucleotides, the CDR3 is TGTGCCAGCAGAAACAGGGGGCTTGAAAAACTGTTTTTT.

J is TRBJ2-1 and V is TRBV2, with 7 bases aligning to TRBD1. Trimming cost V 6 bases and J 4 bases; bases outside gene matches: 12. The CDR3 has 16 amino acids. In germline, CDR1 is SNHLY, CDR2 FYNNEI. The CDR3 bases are TGTGCCAGCAGCGGGTCCGAACAGGGGAATTACAATGAGCAGTTCTTC. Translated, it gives CASSGSEQGNYNEQFF. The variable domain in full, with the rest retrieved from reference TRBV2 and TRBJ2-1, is EPEVTQTPSHQVTQMGQEVILRCVPISNHLYFYWYRQILGQKVEFLVSFYNNEISEKSEIFDDQFSVERPDGSNFTLKIRSTKLEDSAMYFCASSGSEQGNYNEQFFGPGTRLTVL.

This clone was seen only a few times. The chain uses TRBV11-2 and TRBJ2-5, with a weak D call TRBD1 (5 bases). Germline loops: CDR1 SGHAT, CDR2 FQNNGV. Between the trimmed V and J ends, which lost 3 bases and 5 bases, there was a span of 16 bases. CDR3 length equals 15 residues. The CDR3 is CASSLFFSPGETQYF. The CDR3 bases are TGTGCCAGCAGCTTGTTTTTCAGTCCAGGGGAGACCCAGTACTTC.

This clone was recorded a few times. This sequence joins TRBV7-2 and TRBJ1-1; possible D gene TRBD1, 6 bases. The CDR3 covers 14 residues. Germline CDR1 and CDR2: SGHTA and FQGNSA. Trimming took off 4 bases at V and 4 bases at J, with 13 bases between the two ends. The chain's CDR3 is CASSSGRGSTEAFF. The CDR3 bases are TGTGCCAGCAGCTCCGGTAGGGGGAGCACTGAAGCTTTCTTT.

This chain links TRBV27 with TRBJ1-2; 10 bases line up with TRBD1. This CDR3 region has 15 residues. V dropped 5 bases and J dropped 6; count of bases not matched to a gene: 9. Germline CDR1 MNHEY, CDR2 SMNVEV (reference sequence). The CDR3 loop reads CASSPHATGGNGYTF. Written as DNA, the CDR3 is TGTGCCAGCAGTCCCCACGCGACAGGGGGCAATGGCTACACCTTC.

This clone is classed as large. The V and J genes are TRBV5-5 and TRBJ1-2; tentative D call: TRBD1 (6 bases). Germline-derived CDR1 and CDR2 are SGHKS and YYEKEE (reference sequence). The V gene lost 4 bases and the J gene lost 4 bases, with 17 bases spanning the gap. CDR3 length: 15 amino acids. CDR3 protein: CASSLRDILFYGYTF. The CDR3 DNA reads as TGTGCCAGCAGCCTCAGGGACATCCTTTTCTATGGCTACACCTTC.

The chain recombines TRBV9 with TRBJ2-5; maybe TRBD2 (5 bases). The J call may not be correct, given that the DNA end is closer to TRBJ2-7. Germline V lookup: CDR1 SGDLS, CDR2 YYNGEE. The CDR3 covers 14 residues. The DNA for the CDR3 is TGTGCCAGCACCCCGGAGGCGACTTCAAACGAGCAGTACTTC. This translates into CASTPEATSNEQYF.

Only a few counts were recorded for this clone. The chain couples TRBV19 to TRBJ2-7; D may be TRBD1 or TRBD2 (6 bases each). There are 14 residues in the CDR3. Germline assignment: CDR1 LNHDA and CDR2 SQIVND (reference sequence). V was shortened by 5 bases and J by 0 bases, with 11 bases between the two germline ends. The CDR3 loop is CASSERGRSYEQYF. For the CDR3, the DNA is TGTGCCAGTAGTGAACGGGGGCGCTCCTACGAGCAGTACTTC.

CDR3 protein: CASRLRGGTSTDTQYF. The CDR3, as DNA: TGCGCCAGCAGGCTTAGGGGCGGGACTAGCACAGATACGCAGTATTTT. V gene TRBV4-1 combines with J gene TRBJ2-3; D is possibly TRBD2 (6 bases). V shed 6 bases and J shed 0 bases, with 16 bases lying between them. Germline loops: CDR1 MGHRA, CDR2 YSYEKL. CDR3 size: 16 residues.

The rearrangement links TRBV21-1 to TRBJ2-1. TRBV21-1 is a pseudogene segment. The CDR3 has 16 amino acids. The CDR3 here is CASSAALHHSDNEQFF. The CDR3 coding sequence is TGTGCCAGCAGCGCCGCTCTACACCATTCCGACAATGAGCAGTTCTTC.

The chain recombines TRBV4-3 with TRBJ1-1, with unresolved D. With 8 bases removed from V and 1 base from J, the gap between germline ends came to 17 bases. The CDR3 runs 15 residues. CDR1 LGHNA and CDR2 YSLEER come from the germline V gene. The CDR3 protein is CASSTVGQGNTEAFF. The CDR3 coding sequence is TGCGCCAGCTCTACCGTCGGTCAAGGGAACACTGAAGCTTTCTTT.

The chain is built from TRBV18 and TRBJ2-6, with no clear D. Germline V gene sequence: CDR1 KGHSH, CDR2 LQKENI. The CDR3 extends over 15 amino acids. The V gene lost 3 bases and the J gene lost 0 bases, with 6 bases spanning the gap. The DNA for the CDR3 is TGTGCCAGCTCACCTCGGGTCTCTGGGGCCAACGTCCTGACTTTC. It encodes CASSPRVSGANVLTF. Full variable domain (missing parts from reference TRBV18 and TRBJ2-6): NAGVMQNPRHLVRRRGQEARLRCSPMKGHSHVYWYRQLPEEGLKFMVYLQKENIIDESGMPKERFSAEFPKEGPSILRIQQVVRGDSAAYFCASSPRVSGANVLTFGAGSRLTVL.